Listed here are 25 T cell receptor beta chains from one sample, sequenced in a study of T cells after yellow fever vaccination. TCRdb independently ran MiXCR on the 5' RACE reads; one entry per CDR3 protein. This sample has 550,000 to 750,000 distinct CDR3 sequences; approximately 13% occur once, and the top ten carry over 12%. This sample comprised PBMCs, obtained on the day of the yellow fever booster vaccination. These receptors were collected from a man aged 30-40 years who received the YFV17D yellow fever vaccine.

The chain is built from TRBV18 and TRBJ2-7; 8 bases align to TRBD1. The ends lost 5 bases at V and 4 bases at J; junction bases unmatched: 7. The germline gives CDR1 KGHSH, CDR2 LQKENI. This CDR3 region has 14 residues. The CDR3 bases are TGTGCCAGCTCAGCCGGGACAGGTAATTACGAGCAGTACTTC. Amino acids: CASSAGTGNYEQYF.

J is TRBJ1-5 and V is TRBV20-1; tentative D call: TRBD1 (6 bases). CDR3 length: 15 amino acids. Trimming removed 4 bases from V and 3 bases from J, with 16 bases in between. Germline assignment: CDR1 DFQATT and CDR2 SNEGSKA (reference sequence). The CDR3 DNA reads TGCAGTGCTATTAATCCCGGACAGATCAATCAGCCCCAGCATTTT. Translating it yields CSAINPGQINQPQHF.

This clonotype was seen at least ten times. The chain has TRBV25-1 and TRBJ2-3, with D uncertain. Trimming took 4 bases from V and 0 from J, leaving 5 bases between them. Looked up from germline, CDR1 is MGHDK and CDR2 is SYGVNS. This CDR3 is built from 13 residues. CDR3 in amino acids: CASSGPSTDTQYF. CDR3 bases: TGTGCCAGCAGTGGGCCAAGCACAGATACGCAGTATTTT. Based on the CDR3 plus reference TRBV25-1 and TRBJ2-3, the full variable domain is EADIYQTPRYLVIGTGKKITLECSQTMGHDKMYWYQQDPGMELHLIHYSYGVNSTEKGDLSSESTVSRIRTEHFPLTLESARPSHTSQYLCASSGPSTDTQYFGPGTRLTVL.

V and J are TRBV9 and TRBJ2-6, with D hard to call. This CDR3 is 14 amino acids long. Germline lookup yields CDR1 SGDLS and CDR2 YYNGEE. V gave up 4 bases and J gave up 4 bases, with 9 bases separating them. CDR3 sequence (DNA): TGTGCCAGCAGCCAATCGTTAGGGGCCAACGTCCTGACTTTC. Translating gives CASSQSLGANVLTF.

J is TRBJ2-1 and V is TRBV24-1; D unclear. Trimming pared 3 bases from V and 15 bases from J, leaving 14 bases between. Germline V gives CDR1 KGHDR, CDR2 SFDVKD. The CDR3 is 12 residues long. The CDR3 here is CATSDSSKVRFF. CDR3 in DNA: TGTGCCACCAGTGATAGCTCTAAGGTTCGGTTCTTC.

CDR3 DNA sequence: TGTGCCAGCAGCTTAACGGAGGGCCAGCCCCAGCATTTT. Protein sequence: CASSLTEGQPQHF. The chain links TRBV7-9 to TRBJ1-5; no firm D call. This CDR3 region has 13 residues. CDR1 is SEHNR, CDR2 FQNEAQ, per germline (reference sequence). Trimming took 2 bases from V and 7 from J, leaving 9 bases between them.

A few counts support this clonotype. The rearrangement joins TRBV29-1 to TRBJ2-7; maybe TRBD1 (5 bases). Germline lookup yields CDR1 SQVTM and CDR2 ANQGSEA. The CDR3 runs 13 residues. Trimming took off 4 bases at V and 4 bases at J, with 14 bases between the two ends. The CDR3 protein is CSVGAGLTYEQYF. In nucleotides, the CDR3 is TGCAGCGTTGGGGCAGGGCTCACTTACGAGCAGTACTTC.

The chain couples TRBV6-5 to TRBJ2-5; D assignment may be TRBD1 or TRBD2 (5 bases each). Trimming took 4 bases from V and 5 from J, leaving 17 bases between them. CDR1 MNHEY and CDR2 SVGAGI come from the germline V gene. The CDR3 has 15 residues. CDR3 DNA: TGTGCCAGCAGTTCCTCTATAGCCTGGGGGGAGACCCAGTACTTC. The encoded protein is CASSSSIAWGETQYF.

This clonotype turned up a few times. This sequence joins TRBV6-1 and TRBJ2-5; TRBD1 might be the D (6 bases). V lost 10 bases and J lost 2, with 14 bases in between. The CDR3 sequence is 13 residues long. From germline, CDR1 is MNHNS and CDR2 SASEGT. The DNA for the CDR3 is TGTGCCAACAGGGCCCCGGGGCAAGAGACCCAGTACTTC. This sequence encodes CANRAPGQETQYF.

Ten or more counts support this clonotype. The chain recombines TRBV20-1 with TRBJ2-4; TRBD2 might be the D (7 bases). The germline V gene encodes CDR1 DFQATT and CDR2 SNEGSKA (reference sequence). There are 13 residues in the CDR3. V gave up 3 bases and J gave up 6 bases, with 12 bases separating them. The CDR3 sequence: CSASGGAVNIQYF. CDR3 DNA: TGCAGTGCTAGTGGGGGGGCGGTAAACATTCAGTACTTC.

The chain combines TRBV2 with TRBJ2-5; D may be TRBD1 (6 bases). The CDR3 totals 16 residues. The germline V gene has CDR1 SNHLY and CDR2 FYNNEI. V lost 7 bases to trimming and J lost 2 bases, with 20 bases between them. The CDR3 is CASIWGRIQPQETQYF. CDR3 nucleotide sequence: TGTGCCAGCATTTGGGGGCGAATCCAACCGCAAGAGACCCAGTACTTC.

This clonotype occurred many times. The rearrangement uses TRBV5-1 and TRBJ1-1, with D perhaps matching TRBD1 (6 bases). This CDR3 contains 14 residues. Trimming cost V 4 bases and J 1 base, with 11 bases left between them. Germline values: CDR1 SGHRS, CDR2 YFSETQ. CDR3 nucleotide sequence: TGCGCCAGCAGCCCGGGAGGGGGGAACACTGAAGCTTTCTTT. It translates to CASSPGGGNTEAFF.

This clonotype was counted only a few times. The CDR3 DNA follows: TGTGCCAGCAGCCATGTGGTAGCGCAGATCACAGATACGCAGTATTTT. Protein: CASSHVVAQITDTQYF. The chain uses TRBV7-9 and TRBJ2-3, with D possibly TRBD2 on 5 matching bases. Deletions cut 5 bases from V and 2 bases from J, with 17 bases between. The CDR3 runs to 16 residues. CDR1 is SEHNR, CDR2 FQNEAQ, per germline (reference sequence).

This chain uses TRBV3-1 with TRBJ1-2; tentative D call: TRBD1 (6 bases). V lost 7 bases and J lost 8, with 11 bases in between. The CDR3 is 11 residues long. CDR1 is LGHDT, CDR2 YNNKEL, per germline (reference sequence). The CDR3: CASTGQRGYTF. CDR3 in DNA: TGTGCCAGCACCGGACAGAGGGGCTACACCTTC.

This clonotype has more than one count but fewer than ten. The rearrangement joins TRBV5-4 to TRBJ2-4, with D possibly matching TRBD1 (5 bases). This CDR3 contains 13 residues. The V end was cut by 2 bases, the J end by 5 bases, with 8 bases between. Germline loops: CDR1 SGHNT, CDR2 YYREEE (reference sequence). CDR3 loop: CASSFEQENIQYF. The CDR3 DNA sequence: TGTGCCAGCAGCTTTGAACAGGAAAACATTCAGTACTTC.

In its sample, this clonotype was seen a few times. The rearrangement links TRBV18 to TRBJ2-3; D not certain. Germline CDR1 and CDR2: KGHSH and LQKENI. There are 13 residues in the CDR3. V lost 3 bases and J 6 bases, leaving 10 bases between the germline ends. The CDR3 here is CASSPMGIDTQYF. Here the CDR3 DNA reads TGTGCCAGCTCACCCATGGGGATCGATACGCAGTATTTT.

V is TRBV5-1 and J is TRBJ2-3, with D perhaps matching TRBD2 (5 bases). This CDR3 has 15 amino acids. CDR1 and CDR2 from the germline V gene are SGHRS and YFSETQ. The V end lost 4 bases, the J end lost 2 bases, and 14 bases lay between the germline ends. The CDR3 sequence: CASSLDGGYTDTQYF. CDR3 coding DNA: TGCGCCAGCAGCCTGGACGGAGGTTACACAGATACGCAGTATTTT.

The chain is built from TRBV19 and TRBJ2-5, with 15 bases identical to TRBD2. V shed 4 bases and J 4 bases; nucleotides not matched to a gene: 4. The V gene's germline CDR1 is LNHDA and CDR2 SQIVND (reference sequence). This CDR3 is built from 16 residues. The CDR3 spells CASSRGTSGRIETQYF. CDR3 nucleotide sequence: TGTGCCAGTAGTAGGGGGACTAGCGGGAGGATAGAGACCCAGTACTTC.

V usage is TRBV11-2 and J usage is TRBJ2-7; D is possibly TRBD1 (8 bases). The CDR3 consists of 15 residues. Germline lookup yields CDR1 SGHAT and CDR2 FQNNGV. V gave up 5 bases and J gave up 6 bases, with 20 bases separating them. CDR3 nucleotide sequence: TGTGCCAGCAGCGTCACAGGGGGGAGGGGCGGCGAGCAGTACTTC. Protein product: CASSVTGGRGGEQYF.

This clonotype occurred a few times. This chain links TRBV30 with TRBJ2-6; possible D gene TRBD1, 6 bases. The germline V and J ends were trimmed by 1 base and 12 bases, with 10 bases remaining between them. Germline V gene lookup returns CDR1 GTSNPN and CDR2 SVGIG (reference sequence). The CDR3 covers 12 residues. Here the CDR3 DNA reads TGTGCCTGGAGTGCGGGACACCTCGTCCTGACTTTC. This sequence encodes CAWSAGHLVLTF.

The V call is TRBV7-2, the J call TRBJ2-7; D is perhaps TRBD1 or TRBD2 (6 bases each). CDR1 is SGHTA, CDR2 FQGNSA, per germline. The CDR3 extends over 15 amino acids. Trimming pared 1 base from V and 4 bases from J, leaving 14 bases between. CDR3: CASSLELGGGYEQYF. The CDR3 DNA sequence: TGTGCCAGCAGCTTAGAGTTAGGGGGAGGTTACGAGCAGTACTTC.

This clonotype has more than one count but fewer than ten. The V call is TRBV4-1, the J call TRBJ1-5; the match to TRBD1 covers 7 bases. The CDR3 is 16 amino acids. V lost 4 bases and J lost 0; bases outside the gene matches: 6. Germline CDR1 is MGHRA and CDR2 is YSYEKL. The CDR3: CASSPIPGGSNQPQHF. As DNA, the CDR3 is TGCGCCAGCAGCCCCATTCCAGGGGGTAGCAATCAGCCCCAGCATTTT.

There are a few counts of this clonotype. This chain links TRBV12-3 or TRBV12-4 with TRBJ1-5; no firm D call. Trimming shortened V by 6 bases and J by 3 bases, and 6 bases separated the two germline ends. The CDR3 has 12 residues. CDR3 region: CASSQANQPQHF. CDR3 DNA sequence: TGTGCCAGCAGCCAAGCCAATCAGCCCCAGCATTTT.

The chain employs TRBV15 and TRBJ2-6; 7 bases align to TRBD1. J lost 1 base, V lost 5 bases, and 8 bases had no gene match. CDR1 and CDR2 from the germline V gene are LNHNV and YYDKDF (reference sequence). This CDR3 has 17 amino acids. The CDR3 DNA is TGTGCCACCAGCGGGACAGTGCAGATTTCTGGGGCCAACGTCCTGACTTTC. It yields the protein CATSGTVQISGANVLTF.

CDR3 DNA: TGCAGCGTTGTCATAGAGACCGGGGAGCTGTTTTTT. Translation gives CSVVIETGELFF. The chain employs TRBV29-1 and TRBJ2-2; no firm D call. There are 12 residues in the CDR3. The V end was cut by 4 bases, the J end by 5 bases, with 8 bases between. Germline CDR1 is SQVTM and CDR2 is ANQGSEA.